The next 8 T cell receptor beta chains were all read from a single sample in a study of response to subunit inactivated influenza vaccine. In TCRdb, the RT-PCR reads were re-called with MiXCR into one record per CDR3 protein. The table lists about 300,000 distinct CDR3 sequences, 21% of them singletons. This material consisted of PBMCs from blood, taken less than 22 months after vaccination. The receptors originated from a man aged 50 to 69 who received an inactivated influenza vaccine.

This chain connects TRBV7-6 to TRBJ1-1; D remains unclear. V lost 1 base to trimming and J lost 1 base, with 10 bases between them. Germline lookup yields CDR1 SGHVS and CDR2 FNYEAQ. This CDR3 has 15 amino acids. DNA of the CDR3: TGTGCCAGCAGCTTAGACAGATGGGGGAACACTGAAGCTTTCTTT. Translated, it gives CASSLDRWGNTEAFF. Using reference TRBV7-6 and TRBJ1-1 for the parts outside the CDR3, the full variable domain is GAGVSQSPRYKVTKRGQDVALRCDPISGHVSLYWYRQALGQGPEFLTYFNYEAQQDKSGLPNDRFSAERPEGSISTLTIQRTEQRDSAMYRCASSLDRWGNTEAFFGQGTRLTVV.

This chain uses TRBV5-1 with TRBJ1-6; 7 bases are a match to TRBD1. J lost 9 bases, V lost 0 bases, and 6 bases had no gene match. The CDR3 length is 15 residues. CDR1 and CDR2 (germline): SGHRS, YFSETQ. CDR3 amino acids: CASSLGAGGGSPLHF. As DNA, the CDR3 is TGCGCCAGCAGCTTGGGTGCAGGGGGGGGTTCACCCCTCCACTTT.

The gene calls are TRBV5-1 and TRBJ2-1; D call uncertain. CDR3 length equals 13 residues. The germline gives CDR1 SGHRS, CDR2 YFSETQ. Between the trimmed V and J ends, which lost 2 bases and 4 bases, there was a span of 7 bases. CDR3 sequence: CASSFGRYNEQFF. CDR3 in DNA: TGCGCCAGCAGCTTTGGAAGATACAATGAGCAGTTCTTC. Complete variable domain (other parts from reference TRBV5-1 and TRBJ2-1): KAGVTQTPRYLIKTRGQQVTLSCSPISGHRSVSWYQQTPGQGLQFLFEYFSETQRNKGNFPGRFSGRQFSNSRSEMNVSTLELGDSALYLCASSFGRYNEQFFGPGTRLTVL.

In its sample, this clonotype was seen many times. V gene TRBV4-3 combines with J gene TRBJ1-5; 8 nucleotides line up with TRBD1. With 2 bases clipped from V and 4 bases from J, the junction kept 7 bases outside the gene matches. The CDR3 loop spans 16 amino acids. Per germline, CDR1 LGHNA and CDR2 YSLEER. CDR3 nucleotide sequence: TGCGCCAGCAGCCAATTTTGGACAGGGAGAAATCAGCCCCAGCATTTT. Amino acids: CASSQFWTGRNQPQHF.

J is TRBJ1-1 and V is TRBV20-1; D remains ambiguous. This CDR3 region has 14 residues. CDR1 DFQATT and CDR2 SNEGSKA come from the germline V gene (reference sequence). V gave up 5 bases and J gave up 0 bases, with 13 bases separating them. The CDR3 DNA is TGCAGTGCTTCAAGGGAGGCACTGAACACTGAAGCTTTCTTT. This gives the protein CSASREALNTEAFF.

There are many counts of this clonotype. J is TRBJ1-1 and V is TRBV5-8, with 7 nucleotides matching TRBD1. The germline V gene encodes CDR1 SGHTS and CDR2 YDEGEE. With V trimmed by 0 bases and J by 10 bases, 6 bases remained unmatched. This CDR3 is 13 amino acids long. CDR3 protein: CASSLEAGGVAFF. CDR3 nucleotides: TGTGCCAGCAGCTTGGAGGCAGGGGGGGTAGCTTTCTTT.

The chain employs TRBV20-1 and TRBJ1-5; TRBD1 is a possible D gene (6 bases). The CDR3 has 12 amino acids. Trimming left V 5 bases short and J 6 bases short, with 11 bases between. Germline V gene data show CDR1 as DFQATT and CDR2 as SNEGSKA (reference sequence). The CDR3 loop reads CSARQGSQPQHF. The DNA for the CDR3 is TGCAGTGCTCGGCAGGGGAGTCAGCCCCAGCATTTT.

This clonotype was picked up a small number of times. This chain uses TRBV4-2 with TRBJ2-5; TRBD1 or TRBD2 may be the D gene (5 bases each). Trimming removed 4 bases from V and 7 bases from J, with 19 bases in between. Germline CDR1 is LGHNA and CDR2 is YNFKEQ. This CDR3 is 15 amino acids long. The CDR3 bases are TGTGCCAGCAGCCGCAAGCAGCAGGGTGGGGGGACCCAGTACTTC. It specifies CASSRKQQGGGTQYF.